This T cell receptor (beta chain) came from a study of CD8+ T cells in alopecia areata. Sorting of CD4+ and CD8+ T cells was performed on PBMCs. This clone has more than one count but fewer than ten. Its target is not known. Trimming removed 0 bases at V and 8 bases at J, with 16 bases between. CDR3 length: 14 residues. Germline V gives CDR1 SQVTM, CDR2 ANQGSEA. Sequencing relied on a cDNA template that was reverse transcribed from extracted RNA. The assay was immunoSEQ multiplex PCR, and TCRdb's table has in-frame clones only and misses some. The data show 150,000 to 160,000 clones, with 45% to 60% seen just once and roughly a fifth held by the top ten. Findings of the study overall: Among the cells sequenced in scalp samples are also the resident alphabeta T cells of normal skin.

The chain couples TRBV29-1 to TRBJ1-1; D is perhaps TRBD1 (5 bases). The clonotype was recovered from a human donor with alopecia areata. Source: CD8+ T cells sorted from blood, taken at week 0. The CDR3 DNA reads TGCAGCGTTGAAGATTTGCAGGGTCCCACCGAAGCTTTCTTT. This translates into CSVEDLQGPTEAFF.